This T cell receptor beta chain was obtained from a study of T cell responses to AZD1222 COVID-19 vaccine. General observations from the study: In all cases, repertoires were sampled only after the peak T cell response.

Germline CDR1 and CDR2: SGHTA and FQGTGA. V was clipped by 3 bases and J by 6 bases, with 9 bases between them. The CDR3 runs 13 residues. Points on this clone: Its antigen is not known.

The protocol was immunoSEQ multiplex PCR, while the TCRdb copy is restricted to in-frame clones and leaves out a portion. Counted here are more than 120,000 clones, over 75% occurring once; the ten biggest clones make up around 5%. The chain recombines TRBV7-3 with TRBJ2-1; a weak D match, TRBD2 (5 bases). This receptor was identified in an adult who received the MenACWY meningococcal vaccine as a control. Sequencing was performed on peripheral blood, taken 28 days after the second dose of the MenACWY control vaccine. CDR3 sequence: CASSFGLPNEQFF. The CDR3 DNA reads TGTGCCAGCAGCTTCGGACTCCCCAATGAGCAGTTCTTC.